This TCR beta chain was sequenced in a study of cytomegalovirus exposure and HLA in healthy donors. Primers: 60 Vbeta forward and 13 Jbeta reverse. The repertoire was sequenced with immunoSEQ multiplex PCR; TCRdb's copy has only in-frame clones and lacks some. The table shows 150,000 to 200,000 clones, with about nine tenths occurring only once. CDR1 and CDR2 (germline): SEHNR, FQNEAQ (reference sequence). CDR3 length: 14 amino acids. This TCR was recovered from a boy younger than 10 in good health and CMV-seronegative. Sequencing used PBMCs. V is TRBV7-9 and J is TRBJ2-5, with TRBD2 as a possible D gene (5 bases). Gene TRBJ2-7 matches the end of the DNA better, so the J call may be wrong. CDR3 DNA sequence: TGTGCCAGCAGCCACGGGAATCCTCTCTACGAGCAGTACTTC. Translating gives CASSHGNPLYEQYF.